Listed below are T cell receptor beta chains from one sample, sequenced in a study of shared clonotypes between healthy human individuals. The protocol was immunoSEQ multiplex PCR, while the TCRdb copy is restricted to in-frame clones and leaves out a portion. The sample consists of approximately 600,000 clones, approximately 95% of them appearing once. Sequenced input: naive CD8+ T cells sorted from blood. The receptors were gathered from a woman under 40 in good health. Both conserved end residues are part of each CDR3. D genes are given only for firm matches. Only some rows state a clone size, as once, few, many or a class for expanded clones.

D gene,V gene,clone size,J gene,CDR3 protein,CDR3 DNA
TRBD1,TRBV10-1,NA,TRBJ2-3,CASSESSGTGSTDTQYF,TGCGCCAGCAGTGAGTCGTCCGGGACAGGGTCCACAGATACGCAGTATTTT
TRBD1,TRBV27,NA,TRBJ1-5,CASRDRGLSNQPQHF,TGTGCCAGCAGAGACAGGGGGCTTAGCAATCAGCCCCAGCATTTT
NA,TRBV1,NA,TRBJ1-5,CTSSRWSGQGNQPQHF,TGCACCAGCAGCCGGTGGTCCGGACAGGGGAATCAGCCCCAGCATTTT
NA,TRBV7-2,NA,TRBJ2-7,CASSGPQGLYEQYF,TGTGCCAGCAGCGGACCGCAGGGCCTCTACGAGCAGTACTTC
NA,TRBV29-1,NA,TRBJ2-1,CSVGLVESPYNEQFF,TGCAGCGTTGGCCTAGTAGAAAGTCCCTACAATGAGCAGTTCTTC
NA,TRBV11-2,NA,TRBJ2-1,CASSLGSGEILEQFF,TGTGCCAGCAGCTTAGGATCGGGAGAGATATTAGAGCAGTTCTTC
TRBD1,TRBV7-9,few,TRBJ1-5,CASSSSRGTQPQHF,TGTGCCAGCAGCTCGTCCAGGGGGACCCAGCCCCAGCATTTT
NA,TRBV11-2,NA,TRBJ2-5,CASSSEELASQETQYF,TGTGCCAGCAGCTCCGAGGAATTAGCCTCCCAAGAGACCCAGTACTTC
NA,TRBV27,NA,TRBJ2-2,CASNDGVPGELFF,TGTGCCAGCAACGACGGGGTTCCCGGGGAGCTGTTTTTT
NA,TRBV4-1,NA,TRBJ1-5,CASSQDRRNQPQHF,TGCGCCAGCAGCCAAGATCGAAGGAATCAGCCCCAGCATTTT
NA,TRBV28,NA,TRBJ1-2,CASSFGPGGYGYTF,NA
NA,TRBV30,NA,TRBJ2-5,CAWSVGVGVETQYF,TGTGCCTGGAGTGTCGGGGTGGGCGTAGAGACCCAGTACTTC
NA,TRBV7-9,NA,TRBJ2-7,CASSSDRYEQYF,TGTGCCAGCAGCTCTGACCGCTACGAGCAGTACTTC
NA,TRBV28,NA,TRBJ2-1,CASSSPQEHSNHEQFF,TGTGCCAGCAGTTCACCCCAGGAACACAGCAATCATGAGCAGTTCTTC
TRBD1,TRBV4-1,NA,TRBJ2-5,CASSQSRLETGRVGIGQETQYF,TGCGCCAGCAGCCAATCCCGCCTTGAGACAGGGCGGGTGGGGATCGGCCAAGAGACCCAGTACTTC
TRBD2,TRBV28,NA,TRBJ2-7,CASTGTSGKPEQYF,TGTGCCAGCACCGGGACTAGCGGGAAACCGGAGCAGTACTTC
TRBD2,TRBV30,NA,TRBJ2-7,CACTGREKSYEQYF,TGTGCCTGCACCGGGCGGGAGAAATCCTACGAGCAGTACTTC
TRBD1,TRBV6-1,once,TRBJ2-7,CASSAGTGFLWQYF,TGTGCCAGCAGTGCCGGGACAGGGTTTCTTTGGCAGTACTTC
NA,TRBV5-6,NA,TRBJ2-7,CASSLAGQGHGYEQYF,TGTGCCAGCAGCTTGGCCGGGCAGGGACACGGCTACGAGCAGTACTTC
NA,TRBV19,NA,TRBJ1-1,CASTPGGPNTEAFF,TGTGCCAGTACCCCGGGGGGGCCGAACACTGAAGCTTTCTTT
NA,TRBV27,NA,TRBJ2-1,CASSLLWDPYNEQFF,TGTGCCAGCAGTTTGTTGTGGGACCCCTACAATGAGCAGTTCTTC
NA,TRBV27,once,TRBJ2-7,CASGQRYEQYF,TGTGCCAGCGGCCAACGGTACGAGCAGTACTTC
NA,TRBV7-2,NA,TRBJ2-3,CASSLSLPDTQYF,TGTGCCAGCAGCTTATCCCTCCCAGATACGCAGTATTTT
TRBD2,TRBV28,NA,TRBJ2-7,CASSSVLAAAYEQYF,TGTGCCAGCAGTTCCGTACTAGCGGCAGCCTACGAGCAGTACTTC
NA,TRBV27,NA,TRBJ2-1,CASGYNEQFF,TGTGCCAGCGGATACAATGAGCAGTTCTTC
NA,TRBV6-9,NA,TRBJ1-5,CASSSLIVSPGGRGDNQPQHF,TGTGCCAGCAGCAGTCTCATCGTGAGCCCCGGGGGACGGGGAGACAATCAGCCCCAGCATTTT
NA,TRBV7-6,NA,TRBJ2-3,CASSLASAVRADTQYF,TGTGCCAGCAGCTTAGCGTCGGCAGTTCGCGCAGATACGCAGTATTTT
NA,TRBV5-1,NA,TRBJ2-7,CASSEGMTYEQYF,TGCGCCAGCAGCGAGGGTATGACCTACGAGCAGTACTTC
NA,TRBV11-2,NA,TRBJ1-5,CASSLRSNQPQHF,TGTGCCAGCAGCTTACGCAGTAATCAGCCCCAGCATTTT
TRBD1,TRBV6-4,NA,TRBJ2-7,CAVPGQGAEIEQYF,TGTGCCGTCCCCGGGCAGGGGGCTGAGATCGAGCAGTACTTC
TRBD2,TRBV5-6,NA,TRBJ2-1,CASSMGLASSYNEQFF,TGTGCCAGCAGCATGGGACTAGCGAGCTCCTACAATGAGCAGTTCTTC
NA,TRBV10-3,NA,TRBJ2-7,CAISTEEGDREQYF,TGTGCCATCAGTACCGAAGAAGGGGATCGGGAGCAGTACTTC
TRBD2,TRBV27,NA,TRBJ2-1,CASSFLAGDLLHEQFF,TGTGCCAGCAGTTTTCTAGCGGGAGATCTGCTCCATGAGCAGTTCTTC
NA,TRBV28,NA,TRBJ1-1,CASSFQGLNTEAFF,TGTGCCAGCAGTTTCCAGGGCTTGAACACTGAAGCTTTCTTT
NA,TRBV7-9,few,TRBJ1-1,CASSHGGTEAFF,TGTGCCAGCAGCCACGGCGGGACTGAAGCTTTCTTT
TRBD2,TRBV5-4,NA,TRBJ2-3,CASSFMGEGDTQYF,TGTGCCAGCAGCTTTATGGGGGAGGGAGATACGCAGTATTTT
TRBD1,TRBV28,NA,TRBJ2-7,CASSEGTDYEQYF,TGTGCCAGCAGTGAGGGGACAGACTACGAGCAGTACTTC
NA,TRBV19,NA,TRBJ2-2,CASMGHQANTGELFF,TGTGCCAGTATGGGGCACCAGGCGAACACCGGGGAGCTGTTTTTT
TRBD2,TRBV27,once,TRBJ2-3,CASKGWRLAGGVAQYF,TGTGCCAGCAAAGGGTGGAGACTAGCGGGAGGGGTGGCGCAGTATTTT
NA,TRBV4-1,NA,TRBJ1-2,CASNIAPQTSGGNYGYTF,TGCGCCAGCAACATAGCGCCGCAAACTTCCGGCGGTAACTATGGCTACACCTTC
TRBD2,TRBV7-9,once,TRBJ2-7,CASSLASGRAKAYEQYF,TGTGCCAGCAGCTTGGCTAGCGGGAGGGCCAAGGCCTACGAGCAGTACTTC